The entry below gives a single T cell receptor (beta chain) sequence along with its context. Its antigen remains unidentified. This sample stems from a study of post-analysis software for immune sequencing data. Study details: The patients showed relapsing-remitting, secondary progressive and progressive-relapsing multiple sclerosis courses.

The CDR3 runs to 18 residues. CDR1 SGHTA and CDR2 FQGTGA come from the germline V gene. Every TCR beta cDNA library bore unique molecular identifiers. The authors obtained 500,000 or so cDNA molecules from approximately 0.95 to 9.8 million T cells. TCRdb processed the PCR reads anew with MiXCR; each CDR3 protein has one entry. Here the sample spans almost 700,000 distinct CDR3 sequences, roughly three fifths being singletons. Broader study findings: Comparison with controls showed significantly lower normalized Chao1 diversity in multiple sclerosis patients. In patients, TRBV5-6, TRBV5-1 and TRBV20-1 belonged to roughly 5 TRBV segments found more frequently than in controls.

The chain uses TRBV7-3 and TRBJ2-1; D remains unclear. Matching the DNA end better, TRBJ2-7 makes the J call doubtful. The origin of this receptor is a girl aged 2-9 years with multiple sclerosis. Sequencing was done on a sample of blood. The CDR3 here is CASSSDISGRYSYNEQYF. The CDR3 DNA follows: TGTGCCAGCAGCTCAGACATAAGTGGACGCTACTCCTACAATGAGCAGTACTTC.